This T cell receptor beta chain was recorded in a study of beta chain features in type 1 diabetes. All of the isolated RNA was reverse transcribed, so expressed TCRB transcripts were sequenced. Here immunoSEQ multiplex PCR was the method, and the copy in TCRdb shows in-frame clones only, minus some. This sample has some 140,000 clones; around 8.7% occur once, and the top ten carry about 0.66%. This CDR3 region has 15 residues. The V and J ends lost 4 bases and 6 bases, in that order; junction bases with no gene match: 5. Germline V gene lookup returns CDR1 LGHNA and CDR2 YSLEER. Sequenced input: central memory CD4+ T cells from blood. The sequence was collected from a man younger than 30 in good health. The genes are TRBV4-3 and TRBJ1-4, with 10 positions matching TRBD1. CDR3 sequence: CASSRAGTGDEKLFF. The DNA of the CDR3 is TGCGCCAGCAGCCGCGCCGGGACAGGGGATGAAAAACTGTTTTTT.